A selection of T cell receptor beta chains follows, all from one sample in a study of early T cells in non-severe SARS-CoV-2 infection. TCRdb reprocessed the 5' RACE reads via MiXCR and lists one record per CDR3 protein. The repertoire includes 70,000 or so distinct CDR3 sequences, approximately 12% of them detected once, and roughly 1.2% sits in the top ten. The sample taken for sequencing was whole blood. The receptors were sampled from an adult who was a healthcare worker with PCR-confirmed SARS-CoV-2 infection or an uninfected control (not recorded which). The CDR3 runs from the conserved cysteine through the conserved F or W. A D gene is named only where the DNA matches it firmly. Clone size, where shown, is once, few, many, or a class for clones that have expanded.

J	V	size	D	CDR3	DNA
TRBJ2-5	TRBV12-5	NA	TRBD2	CASGSRTSGGGETQYF	TGTGCTAGTGGTTCTCGTACTAGCGGGGGCGGGGAGACCCAGTACTTC
TRBJ1-2	TRBV20-1	many	TRBD1	CKTTDRGGVGYTF	TGCAAGACGACGGACAGGGGCGGAGTTGGCTACACCTTC
TRBJ2-3	TRBV27	many	NA	CASSNGDTQYF	TGTGCCAGCAGTAATGGAGATACGCAGTATTTT
TRBJ2-7	TRBV11-2	medium-sized	TRBD2	CASRHIPGGVEQYF	TGTGCCAGCAGACACATCCCGGGAGGGGTCGAGCAGTACTTC
TRBJ2-2	TRBV29-1	many	NA	CSATRAGNTGELFF	TGCAGCGCCACAAGGGCGGGGAACACCGGGGAGCTGTTTTTT
TRBJ2-7	TRBV7-6	many	NA	CASSPWAGSYEQYF	TGTGCCAGCAGCCCCTGGGCGGGGTCCTACGAGCAGTACTTC
TRBJ2-2	TRBV9	many	NA	CASSPRDYTGELFF	TGTGCCAGCAGCCCCCGGGACTACACCGGGGAGCTGTTTTTT
TRBJ2-2	TRBV12-3/TRBV12-4	many	NA	CASRKDSRGVWTGELFF	TGTGCCAGCAGAAAGGACAGCCGGGGCGTATGGACCGGGGAGCTGTTTTTT
TRBJ1-2	TRBV13	medium-sized	NA	CASSFDVHSNSYGYTF	TGTGCCAGCAGCTTTGATGTGCACAGCAACTCTTATGGCTACACCTTC
TRBJ2-3	TRBV7-2	many	NA	CASSPQVTDTQYF	TGTGCCAGCAGCCCCCAAGTCACAGATACGCAGTATTTT
TRBJ2-2	TRBV20-1	many	NA	CSARVRGRATGELFF	TGCAGTGCTAGAGTCAGGGGCCGGGCGACCGGGGAGCTGTTTTTT
TRBJ2-1	TRBV3-1	many	NA	CASSQVGGSSYNEQFF	TGTGCCAGCAGCCAAGTAGGGGGTAGCTCCTACAATGAGCAGTTCTTC
TRBJ2-5	TRBV29-1	NA	NA	CSVGVLETQYF	TGCAGCGTCGGAGTACTCGAGACCCAGTACTTC
TRBJ1-2	TRBV7-2	many	NA	CASSLVDYGYTF	TGTGCCAGCAGCTTAGTAGATTATGGCTACACCTTC
TRBJ1-1	TRBV23-1	many	TRBD1	CASSQGDSSKKRRTEAFF	TGCGCCAGCAGTCAAGGGGACAGTTCCAAAAAACGGCGGACTGAAGCTTTCTTT
TRBJ2-1	TRBV27	many	TRBD1	CASSLAPGQPSDEQFF	TGTGCCAGCAGTTTGGCCCCGGGACAGCCTTCGGATGAGCAGTTCTTC
TRBJ1-1	TRBV11-2	NA	NA	CASSFARQPEAFF	TGTGCCAGCAGCTTCGCTAGACAGCCCGAAGCTTTCTTT
TRBJ2-7	TRBV27	NA	TRBD1	CASSLPGQQSYEQYF	TGTGCCAGCAGTTTACCGGGACAGCAATCCTACGAGCAGTACTTC
TRBJ1-2	TRBV10-1	many	TRBD1	CASTKTRTGRIFYGYTF	TGCGCCAGCACCAAGACCCGGACAGGGAGGATCTTCTATGGCTACACCTTC
TRBJ1-1	TRBV29-1	NA	TRBD1	CSVRQGPNTEAFF	TGCAGCGTCAGACAGGGACCGAACACTGAAGCTTTCTTT
TRBJ1-6	TRBV4-3	many	NA	CASSQEVLRPNSPLHF	TGCGCCAGCAGCCAAGAAGTCTTGCGGCCCAATTCACCCCTCCACTTT
TRBJ2-1	TRBV7-2	NA	TRBD1	CASSNRDRGNEQFF	TGTGCCAGCAGCAACCGGGACAGGGGCAATGAGCAGTTCTTC
TRBJ1-2	TRBV6-4	many	NA	CASSDPSDSISYGYTF	TGTGCCAGCAGTGACCCTTCGGACAGCATTTCCTATGGCTACACCTTC
TRBJ2-2	TRBV9	many	TRBD2	CASSYSGGNTGELFF	TGTGCCAGCAGCTACAGCGGGGGTAACACCGGGGAGCTGTTTTTT
TRBJ2-7	TRBV5-6	many	NA	CASSSTREFSYEQYF	TGTGCCAGCAGCTCTACCAGGGAATTCTCCTACGAGCAGTACTTC
TRBJ2-5	TRBV7-9	many	TRBD2	CASSHRGGLQETQYF	TGTGCCAGCAGCCACCGGGGGGGCCTTCAAGAGACCCAGTACTTC
TRBJ1-2	TRBV11-2	many	NA	CASRGLTENYGYTF	TGTGCCAGCAGGGGGTTGACGGAAAACTATGGCTACACCTTC
TRBJ2-3	TRBV12-3/TRBV12-4	many	NA	CASGRTDGQATQYF	TGTGCCAGCGGACGGACGGACGGGCAGGCTACGCAGTATTTT
TRBJ1-1	TRBV11-3	many	NA	CASSFKYGTEAFF	TGTGCCAGCAGCTTCAAATACGGCACTGAAGCTTTCTTT
TRBJ2-7	TRBV27	NA	TRBD2	CASSLSGAVDAGAAYEQYF	TGTGCCAGCAGTTTATCAGGGGCGGTAGACGCGGGAGCCGCTTACGAGCAGTACTTC
TRBJ2-7	TRBV11-2	many	NA	CASSPGTSYEQYF	TGTGCCAGCAGCCCGGGAACTTCCTACGAGCAGTACTTC
TRBJ2-3	TRBV27	many	TRBD2	CASSSGGSGGSGDTQYF	TGTGCCAGCAGTTCGGGAGGGAGCGGGGGGTCAGGAGATACGCAGTATTTT
TRBJ2-7	TRBV27	NA	NA	CASGTGYSYEQYF	TGTGCCAGCGGGACGGGCTACTCCTACGAGCAGTACTTC
TRBJ1-6	TRBV12-3/TRBV12-4	many	NA	CASSFPNSPLHF	TGTGCCAGCAGTTTCCCGAATTCACCCCTCCACTTT
TRBJ1-1	TRBV10-3	many	TRBD1	CAISEGGGHMNTEAFF	TGTGCCATCAGTGAAGGAGGGGGCCACATGAACACTGAAGCTTTCTTT
TRBJ1-2	TRBV15	many	NA	CATSNTVGGYTF	TGTGCCACCAGCAACACTGTCGGCGGCTACACCTTC
TRBJ1-2	TRBV5-1	many	NA	CASTPSTDNNGYTF	TGCGCCAGCACCCCTTCGACAGACAATAATGGCTACACCTTC
TRBJ2-5	TRBV2	many	NA	CASSARMLETQYF	TGTGCCAGCAGTGCCAGAATGTTGGAGACCCAGTACTTC
TRBJ2-2	TRBV5-1	NA	TRBD1	CASSLRGLMVGELFF	TGCGCCAGCAGCTTGAGGGGGCTCATGGTCGGGGAGCTGTTTTTT
TRBJ2-1	TRBV6-5	many	NA	CASSYSYTGYEQFF	TGTGCCAGCAGTTACTCGTATACCGGGTATGAGCAGTTCTTC
TRBJ2-1	TRBV7-6	many	TRBD2	CASSLAGGNEQFF	TGTGCCAGCAGCTTAGCGGGGGGGAATGAGCAGTTCTTC
TRBJ1-6	TRBV28	many	NA	CASSPDTNATPLHF	TGTGCCAGCAGTCCAGACACCAACGCGACACCCCTCCACTTT
TRBJ2-1	TRBV27	many	NA	CASSLSMVRGNEQFF	TGTGCCAGCAGTTTATCGATGGTGAGAGGCAATGAGCAGTTCTTC
TRBJ2-2	TRBV2	many	NA	CASIGLIIGELFF	TGTGCCAGCATCGGGTTGATCATAGGGGAGCTGTTTTTT
TRBJ2-1	TRBV28	many	NA	CASIGAGTANEQFF	TGTGCCAGCATCGGGGCGGGAACGGCCAATGAGCAGTTCTTC
TRBJ1-4	TRBV25-1	few	TRBD1	CASTEPGQGDEKLFF	TGTGCCAGCACTGAACCGGGACAGGGGGATGAAAAACTGTTTTTT
TRBJ2-5	TRBV28	few	TRBD2	CASSLMAGGEETQYF	TGTGCCAGCAGTTTAATGGCGGGAGGTGAGGAGACCCAGTACTTC
TRBJ2-7	TRBV20-1	NA	TRBD2	CSVRTSVHYEQYF	TGCAGTGTCAGGACTAGCGTACACTACGAGCAGTACTTC